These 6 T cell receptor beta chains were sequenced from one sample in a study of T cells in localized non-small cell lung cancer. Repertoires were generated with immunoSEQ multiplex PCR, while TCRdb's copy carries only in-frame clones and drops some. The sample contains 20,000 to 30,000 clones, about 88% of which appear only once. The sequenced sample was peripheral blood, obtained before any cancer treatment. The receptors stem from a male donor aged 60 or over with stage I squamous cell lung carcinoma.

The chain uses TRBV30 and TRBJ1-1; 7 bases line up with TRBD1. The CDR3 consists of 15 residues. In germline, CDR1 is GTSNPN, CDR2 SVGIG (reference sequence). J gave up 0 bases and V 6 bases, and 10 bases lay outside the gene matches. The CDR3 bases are TGTGCCTGTTTCCGTTTTGGGACAGTGAACACTGAAGCTTTCTTT. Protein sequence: CACFRFGTVNTEAFF. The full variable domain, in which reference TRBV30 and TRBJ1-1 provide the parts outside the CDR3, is SQTIHQWPATLVQPVGSPLSLECTVEGTSNPNLYWYRQAAGRGLQLLFYSVGIGQISSEVPQNLSASRPQDRQFILSSKKLLLSDSGFYLCACFRFGTVNTEAFFGQGTRLTVV.

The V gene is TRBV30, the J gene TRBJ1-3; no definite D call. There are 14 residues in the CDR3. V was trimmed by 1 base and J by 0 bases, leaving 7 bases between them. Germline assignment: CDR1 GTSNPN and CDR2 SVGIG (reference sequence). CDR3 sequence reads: CAWSGTASGNTIYF. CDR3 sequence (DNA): TGTGCCTGGAGTGGGACCGCCTCTGGAAACACCATATATTTT. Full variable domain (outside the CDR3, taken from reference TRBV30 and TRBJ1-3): SQTIHQWPATLVQPVGSPLSLECTVEGTSNPNLYWYRQAAGRGLQLLFYSVGIGQISSEVPQNLSASRPQDRQFILSSKKLLLSDSGFYLCAWSGTASGNTIYFGEGSWLTVV.

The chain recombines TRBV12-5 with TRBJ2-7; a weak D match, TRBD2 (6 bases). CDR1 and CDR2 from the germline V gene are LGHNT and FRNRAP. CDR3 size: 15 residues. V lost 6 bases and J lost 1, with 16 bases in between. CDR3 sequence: CASGARRGASYEQYF. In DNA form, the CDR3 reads TGTGCTAGTGGCGCTCGGCGCGGGGCGTCCTACGAGCAGTACTTC.

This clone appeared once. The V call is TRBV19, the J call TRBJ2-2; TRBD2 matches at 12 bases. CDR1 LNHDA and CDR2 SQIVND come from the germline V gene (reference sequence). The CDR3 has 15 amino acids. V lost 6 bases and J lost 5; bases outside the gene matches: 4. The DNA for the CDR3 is TGTGCCAGTAGGACTAGCGGGAGTGTAACCGGGGAGCTGTTTTTT. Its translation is CASRTSGSVTGELFF.

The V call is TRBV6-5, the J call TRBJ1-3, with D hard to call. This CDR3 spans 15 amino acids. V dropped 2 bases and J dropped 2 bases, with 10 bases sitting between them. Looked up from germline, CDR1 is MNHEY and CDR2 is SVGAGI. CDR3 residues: CASSYDVGPGNTIYF. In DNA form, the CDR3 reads TGTGCCAGCAGTTACGATGTAGGCCCTGGAAACACCATATATTTT.

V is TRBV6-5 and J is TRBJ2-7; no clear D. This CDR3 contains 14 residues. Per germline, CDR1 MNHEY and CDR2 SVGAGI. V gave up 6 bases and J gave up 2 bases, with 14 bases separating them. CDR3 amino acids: CASSLRISPYEQYF. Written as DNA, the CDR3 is TGTGCCAGCAGCCTCAGGATTTCTCCCTACGAGCAGTACTTC.